This T cell receptor (beta chain) is drawn from a study of blood T cell repertoires in COVID-19. The CDR3 has 15 amino acids. Trimming cost V 4 bases and J 7 bases; bases outside gene matches: 7. Germline lookup yields CDR1 MNHEY and CDR2 SMNVEV (reference sequence). In the original analysis: The authors estimated nucleated cell counts from reference gene primer amplification. The data were produced by immunoSEQ multiplex PCR, yet TCRdb's version contains in-frame clones alone and is incomplete. V, J and clone size derive from that table, while D and trimming were established from the DNA sequence. The sample lists some 150,000 clones, about nine tenths occurring once.

This clonotype originated in a human donor in a cohort sampled during active COVID-19. What was sequenced was peripheral blood. The J gene is TRBJ1-6, the V gene TRBV27; 7 nucleotides match TRBD1. The chain's CDR3 is CASSSATGSNSPLHF. CDR3 nucleotides: TGTGCCAGCAGTTCAGCGACAGGGTCCAATTCACCCCTCCACTTT.